This T cell receptor (beta chain) was recorded in a study of response to subunit inactivated influenza vaccine. Study-level findings and limits: Few new T cells, the authors suggested, are recruited by each seasonal influenza vaccination.

This clonotype was observed at least ten times. The antigen is not known. TCRdb reanalysed the RT-PCR reads using MiXCR and keeps one entry per CDR3 protein. This sample carries around 760,000 distinct CDR3 sequences, 11% to 15% of them seen once, and the ten largest clones take 5.5% to 7%. Here the sequenced sample was PBMCs from blood, taken less than 15 days before vaccination. This receptor was taken from a man aged 45-65 years who received an inactivated influenza vaccine.

The CDR3 DNA is TGTGCCAGCAGCTCTGGAGGAAATAATTCACCCCTCCACTTT. Translation: CASSSGGNNSPLHF. The J gene is TRBJ1-6, the V gene TRBV12-3 or TRBV12-4; D is ambiguous. V was cut by 6 bases and J by 5 bases, with 11 bases left in between. This CDR3 spans 14 amino acids.